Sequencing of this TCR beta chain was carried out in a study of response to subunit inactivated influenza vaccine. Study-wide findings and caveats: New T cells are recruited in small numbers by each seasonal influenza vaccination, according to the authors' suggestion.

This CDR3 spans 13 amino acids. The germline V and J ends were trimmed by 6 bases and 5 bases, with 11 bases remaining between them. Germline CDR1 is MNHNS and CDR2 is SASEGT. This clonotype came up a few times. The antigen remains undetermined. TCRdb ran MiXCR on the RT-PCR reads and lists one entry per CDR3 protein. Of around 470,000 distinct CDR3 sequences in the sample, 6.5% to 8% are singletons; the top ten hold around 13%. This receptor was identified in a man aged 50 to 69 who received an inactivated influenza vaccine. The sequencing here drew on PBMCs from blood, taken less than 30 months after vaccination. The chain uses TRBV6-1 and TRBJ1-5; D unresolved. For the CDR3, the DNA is TGTGCCAGCAGCCCCTATCTTTATCAGCCCCAGCATTTT. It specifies CASSPYLYQPQHF.